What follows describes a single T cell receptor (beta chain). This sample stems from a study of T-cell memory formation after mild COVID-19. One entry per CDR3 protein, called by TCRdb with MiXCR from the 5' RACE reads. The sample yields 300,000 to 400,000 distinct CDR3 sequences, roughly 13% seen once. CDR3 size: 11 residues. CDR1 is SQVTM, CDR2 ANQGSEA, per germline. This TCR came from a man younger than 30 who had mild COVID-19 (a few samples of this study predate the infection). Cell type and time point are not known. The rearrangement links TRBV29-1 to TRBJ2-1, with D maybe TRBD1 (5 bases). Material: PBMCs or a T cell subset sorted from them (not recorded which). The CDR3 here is CTGIMYNEQFF. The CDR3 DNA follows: TGCACAGGGATTATGTACAATGAGCAGTTCTTC.